The present T cell receptor beta chain was sequenced within a study of radiotherapy plus CTLA-4 blockade in lung cancer. Study results and caveats: The best prediction of response reportedly came from early blood T cell clone dynamics, with interferon-beta.

Assay: immunoSEQ multiplex PCR; the TCRdb copy retains only in-frame clones and omits some. The table lists tens of thousands of clones, more than 85% of them singletons. Deletions cut 3 bases from V and 8 bases from J, with 20 bases between. This CDR3 spans 16 amino acids. The germline V gene has CDR1 SGHTS and CDR2 YDEGEE. In the case of this clone: The antigen remains unidentified.

The J gene is TRBJ2-2, the V gene TRBV5-8, with D possibly TRBD1 on 5 matching bases. The clonotype comes from a human donor with non-small cell lung cancer who had stable disease on radiotherapy plus ipilimumab. The sample was peripheral blood, taken from a patient treated with radiotherapy plus ipilimumab. The CDR3 region is CASSYYRGQGWGELFF. As DNA, the CDR3 is TGTGCCAGCAGCTACTACCGCGGACAAGGGTGGGGGGAGCTGTTTTTT.